These 32 T cell receptor beta chains came from one sample sequenced in a study of OX40 agonist ivuxolimab in advanced cancers. Only in-frame clones appear in the TCRdb table, and some are missing; sequencing was by immunoSEQ multiplex PCR. The sample carries tens of thousands of clones, 92% recorded once. The source material was CD4+ or CD8+ T cells sorted from blood, sampled in a trial of the OX40 agonist ivuxolimab. The receptors come from an adult with an advanced solid tumor such as melanoma, head and neck, liver or kidney cancer.

The chain recombines TRBV28 with TRBJ1-5; 7 bases are a match to TRBD1. CDR1 and CDR2 (germline): MDHEN, SYDVKM. CDR3 length equals 17 residues. Germline trimming cut 2 bases from V and 0 bases from J; bases unmatched to any gene: 7. The DNA for the CDR3 is TGTGCCAGCAGTTTACGCCCGACAGGGAATAGCAATCAGCCCCAGCATTTT. Protein product: CASSLRPTGNSNQPQHF.

The V call is TRBV14, the J call TRBJ2-1; 16 positions match TRBD2. The CDR3 is 16 amino acids. Germline V gives CDR1 SGHDN, CDR2 FVKESK. J gave up 8 bases and V 2 bases, and 3 bases lay outside the gene matches. In DNA form, the CDR3 reads TGTGCCAGCAGCCAAACCGGGACTAGCGGGGGGGATGAGCAGTTCTTC. It specifies CASSQTGTSGGDEQFF.

The rearrangement joins TRBV10-3 to TRBJ2-5, with D possibly called TRBD1 or TRBD2 (6 bases each). Trimming pared 3 bases from V and 4 bases from J, leaving 18 bases between. In germline, CDR1 is ENHRY, CDR2 SYGVKD. The CDR3 contains 16 residues. CDR3 in amino acids: CAISDPNRDSGETQYF. CDR3 DNA: TGTGCCATCAGTGACCCGAACAGGGACTCTGGAGAGACCCAGTACTTC.

This chain connects TRBV7-6 to TRBJ1-6, with TRBD1 identical over 8 bases. Germline V gene data show CDR1 as SGHVS and CDR2 as FNYEAQ. The CDR3 has 15 amino acids. V lost 4 bases and J lost 4; bases outside the gene matches: 3. The chain's CDR3 is CASSSGQGYNSPLHF. CDR3 nucleotide sequence: TGTGCCAGCAGCTCCGGACAGGGTTATAATTCACCCCTCCACTTT.

This sequence joins TRBV5-6 and TRBJ1-1; D is possibly TRBD1 (5 bases). CDR3 length: 16 amino acids. The V end lost 3 bases, the J end lost 0 bases, and 15 bases lay between the germline ends. Germline V gene lookup returns CDR1 SGHDT and CDR2 YYEEEE. In DNA, the CDR3 is TGTGCCAGCAGCTACCCCAGGGAAGCGATGAACACTGAAGCTTTCTTT. Translation gives CASSYPREAMNTEAFF.

The gene calls are TRBV7-6 and TRBJ1-2; no reliable D call. V was cut by 2 bases and J by 0 bases, with 25 bases left in between. The CDR3 has 20 amino acids. The V gene's germline CDR1 is SGHVS and CDR2 FNYEAQ. In DNA, the CDR3 is TGTGCCAGCAGCTTATACTTGGCGGCCGGAACGTCCATACCTAACTATGGCTACACCTTC. Translating it yields CASSLYLAAGTSIPNYGYTF. Based on the CDR3 plus reference TRBV7-6 and TRBJ1-2, the full variable domain is GAGVSQSPRYKVTKRGQDVALRCDPISGHVSLYWYRQALGQGPEFLTYFNYEAQQDKSGLPNDRFSAERPEGSISTLTIQRTEQRDSAMYRCASSLYLAAGTSIPNYGYTFGSGTRLTVV.

The chain is built from TRBV19 and TRBJ2-1, with unresolved D. The ends were cut back, 9 bases at V and 0 bases at J, with 12 bases in the middle. CDR3 length equals 14 residues. Looked up from germline, CDR1 is LNHDA and CDR2 is SQIVND (reference sequence). The CDR3 here is CASSMTSSYNEQFF. CDR3 nucleotides: TGTGCCAGCTCTATGACGAGCTCCTACAATGAGCAGTTCTTC.

This clone turned up a few times. CDR3 in amino acids: CASSLGLGDYGYTF. Here the CDR3 DNA reads TGTGCCAGCAGCTTAGGTCTGGGGGACTATGGCTACACCTTC. This chain links TRBV11-2 with TRBJ1-2; D might be TRBD1 (5 bases). V was trimmed by 1 base and J by 3 bases, leaving 9 bases between them. CDR3 length equals 14 residues. Germline CDR1 reads SGHAT; CDR2 reads FQNNGV.

Only one count was recorded for this clone. The gene calls are TRBV6-1 and TRBJ2-2, with D tentatively TRBD1 (6 bases). The germline gives CDR1 MNHNS, CDR2 SASEGT. The CDR3 runs to 15 residues. Trimming removed 7 bases from V and 6 bases from J, with 18 bases in between. The CDR3 DNA is TGTGCCAGCACGGGTCGCCAGGGGCCCGCCGGGGAGCTGTTTTTT. Translated, it gives CASTGRQGPAGELFF.

V and J are TRBV25-1 and TRBJ2-2; D might be TRBD2 (6 bases). Trimming stripped 8 bases from V and 1 base from J, with 14 bases between. The CDR3 has 15 amino acids. Germline assignment: CDR1 MGHDK and CDR2 SYGVNS. CDR3 residues: CASPPEGGNTGELFF. The CDR3 coding sequence is TGTGCCAGCCCCCCGGAGGGAGGGAACACCGGGGAGCTGTTTTTT. The full variable domain, in which reference TRBV25-1 and TRBJ2-2 provide the parts outside the CDR3, is EADIYQTPRYLVIGTGKKITLECSQTMGHDKMYWYQQDPGMELHLIHYSYGVNSTEKGDLSSESTVSRIRTEHFPLTLESARPSHTSQYLCASPPEGGNTGELFFGEGSRLTVL.

The chain employs TRBV27 and TRBJ2-2; no clear D gene. V was clipped by 6 bases and J by 4 bases, with 21 bases between them. The length of the CDR3 is 17 residues. CDR1 and CDR2 from the germline V gene are MNHEY and SMNVEV (reference sequence). CDR3 sequence: CASRYLPSRRGTGELFF. The DNA of the CDR3 is TGTGCCAGCAGATACCTCCCCTCGCGGCGAGGCACCGGGGAGCTGTTTTTT.

The V gene is TRBV15, the J gene TRBJ2-1, with 7 bases aligning to TRBD1. CDR1 is LNHNV, CDR2 YYDKDF, per germline (reference sequence). The CDR3 totals 15 residues. Losses at the gene ends were 3 bases for V and 2 bases for J; bases not matched to a gene: 4. CDR3 sequence reads: CATSSVTGTYNEQFF. CDR3 coding DNA: TGTGCCACCAGCAGCGTGACAGGGACCTACAATGAGCAGTTCTTC.

This clone has only one observation. CDR3 bases: TGTGCCAGTAGTATAGATCCCAGGACAGTCCCCGGACGGCCCCAGCATTTT. This gives the protein CASSIDPRTVPGRPQHF. The chain employs TRBV19 and TRBJ1-5, with D tentatively TRBD1 (6 bases). Germline lookup yields CDR1 LNHDA and CDR2 SQIVND (reference sequence). This CDR3 has 17 residues. The V end was cut by 0 bases, the J end by 9 bases, with 21 bases between.

The CDR3 DNA reads TGCGCCAGCAGCTCCCTACCACGGACGCAAGGCCCTCTCAATGAGCAGTTCTTC. Translation: CASSSLPRTQGPLNEQFF. J is TRBJ2-1 and V is TRBV5-1, with D hard to call. V was clipped by 3 bases and J by 6 bases, with 25 bases between them. Germline V gene data show CDR1 as SGHRS and CDR2 as YFSETQ. There are 18 residues in the CDR3.

This clone was picked up one time. This sequence joins TRBV7-2 and TRBJ1-2, with a possible D match to TRBD1 (5 bases). Trimming pared 0 bases from V and 4 bases from J, leaving 12 bases between. The CDR3 has 15 amino acids. The germline CDR1 and CDR2 sequences are SGHTA and FQGNSA. CDR3 loop: CASSLAGGNPYGYTF. The CDR3 bases are TGTGCCAGCAGCTTAGCGGGGGGGAACCCCTATGGCTACACCTTC.

The chain is built from TRBV6-5 and TRBJ1-3; no clear D. Per germline, CDR1 MNHEY and CDR2 SVGAGI. Trimming pared 6 bases from V and 4 bases from J, leaving 16 bases between. The CDR3 consists of 15 residues. Here the CDR3 reads CASRPAGGAGNTIYF. CDR3 in DNA: TGTGCCAGCAGGCCGGCGGGTGGCGCCGGAAACACCATATATTTT.

The chain carries TRBV9 and TRBJ1-4; TRBD1 matches at 8 bases. Germline V lookup: CDR1 SGDLS, CDR2 YYNGEE. V shed 4 bases and J 6 bases; nucleotides not matched to a gene: 8. CDR3 length equals 15 residues. The CDR3 nucleotides are TGTGCCAGCAGCACCTGGACAGGGTTGGATGAAAAACTGTTTTTT. Amino acid sequence: CASSTWTGLDEKLFF.

CDR3: CASSEGTGIMNTEAFF. CDR3 nucleotides: TGTGCCAGCAGTGAAGGTACAGGGATCATGAACACTGAAGCTTTCTTT. The chain combines TRBV2 with TRBJ1-1, with D perhaps matching TRBD1 (6 bases). Per germline, CDR1 SNHLY and CDR2 FYNNEI. V was pared by 1 base and J by 0 bases, with 12 bases between. The CDR3 length is 16 residues.

The rearrangement links TRBV7-2 to TRBJ2-1, with 8 positions matching TRBD1. This CDR3 is 14 amino acids long. Germline CDR1 is SGHTA and CDR2 is FQGNSA. J was trimmed by 2 bases and V by 6 bases; bases with no gene match: 3. CDR3 DNA: TGTGCCAGCAGTCTACAGGGGGCCTACAATGAGCAGTTCTTC. Protein sequence: CASSLQGAYNEQFF.

This chain links TRBV2 with TRBJ2-3, with D maybe TRBD1 (6 bases). CDR1 and CDR2 (germline): SNHLY, FYNNEI. This CDR3 spans 15 amino acids. V gave up 4 bases and J gave up 0 bases, with 11 bases separating them. CDR3 in amino acids: CASSVAGDSTDTQYF. CDR3 in DNA: TGTGCCAGCAGTGTAGCAGGGGACAGCACAGATACGCAGTATTTT.

The CDR3 nucleotides read TGTGCCACCAGCAGTCCCCTCGGGGGGGAGCAGTACTTC. The encoded protein is CATSSPLGGEQYF. The chain recombines TRBV15 with TRBJ2-7; 7 nucleotides match TRBD2. Germline V CDR1 and CDR2: LNHNV, YYDKDF (reference sequence). Unmatched junction bases numbered 6, after V lost 3 bases and J lost 7 bases. CDR3 length equals 13 residues.

The J gene is TRBJ2-1, the V gene TRBV27; D perhaps matches TRBD1 (6 bases). V was clipped by 4 bases and J by 7 bases, with 14 bases between them. The CDR3 is 14 amino acids. Looked up from germline, CDR1 is MNHEY and CDR2 is SMNVEV (reference sequence). CDR3 DNA sequence: TGTGCCAGCAGTTCAGGGGTTAGGGCGAATGAGCAGTTCTTC. This encodes CASSSGVRANEQFF.

This clone appeared a few times. This chain uses TRBV9 with TRBJ1-1, with D unclear. The ends were cut back, 0 bases at V and 2 bases at J, with 5 bases in the middle. This CDR3 contains 13 residues. Germline loops: CDR1 SGDLS, CDR2 YYNGEE. The CDR3 DNA is TGTGCCAGCAGCGTAGTCAGCAACACTGAAGCTTTCTTT. Its translation is CASSVVSNTEAFF.

The chain is built from TRBV10-2 and TRBJ1-2, with 7 bases fitting TRBD1. V shed 8 bases, J shed 4 bases, and the junction held 16 bases outside the gene matches. The germline V gene has CDR1 WSHSY and CDR2 SAAADI. This CDR3 is built from 16 residues. CDR3 residues: CASLMSGQHPGYGYTF. The CDR3 DNA is TGCGCCAGCCTCATGTCGGGACAGCACCCGGGCTATGGCTACACCTTC.

This clone appeared once. As DNA, the CDR3 is TGTGCCAGTAGTATGGTGGGGGATACGCAGTATTTT. This codes for CASSMVGDTQYF. This chain connects TRBV19 to TRBJ2-3; D call uncertain. CDR1 and CDR2 (germline): LNHDA, SQIVND (reference sequence). Deletions cut 3 bases from V and 6 bases from J, with 7 bases between. This CDR3 has 12 amino acids. Full variable domain (rest looked up from reference TRBV19 and TRBJ2-3): DGGITQSPKYLFRKEGQNVTLSCEQNLNHDAMYWYRQDPGQGLRLIYYSQIVNDFQKGDIAEGYSVSREKKESFPLTVTSAQKNPTAFYLCASSMVGDTQYFGPGTRLTVL.

This clone was counted once. This rearrangement joins TRBV15 to TRBJ2-2, with a weak D call TRBD2 (6 bases). The germline V gene encodes CDR1 LNHNV and CDR2 YYDKDF (reference sequence). The V end lost 3 bases, the J end lost 3 bases, and 8 bases lay between the germline ends. The CDR3 runs 14 residues. The CDR3 is CATSRTGDTGELFF. The DNA for the CDR3 is TGTGCCACCAGCAGGACGGGGGACACCGGGGAGCTGTTTTTT.

The chain carries TRBV7-9 and TRBJ2-3, with 7 nucleotides matching TRBD2. The CDR3 consists of 17 residues. Germline V gene sequence: CDR1 SEHNR, CDR2 FQNEAQ (reference sequence). J gave up 5 bases and V 5 bases, and 16 bases lay outside the gene matches. CDR3 coding DNA: TGTGCCAGCAGCGGGTGGCTGGTGGGGGGGGACGGAGATACGCAGTATTTT. Its protein product is CASSGWLVGGDGDTQYF. Filled out from reference TRBV7-9 and TRBJ2-3, the complete variable domain reads DTGVSQNPRHKITKRGQNVTFRCDPISEHNRLYWYRQTLGQGPEFLTYFQNEAQLEKSRLLSDRFSAERPKGSFSTLEIQRTEQGDSAMYLCASSGWLVGGDGDTQYFGPGTRLTVL.

This chain uses TRBV11-2 with TRBJ1-2; 7 nucleotides align to TRBD1. V shed 5 bases and J 2 bases; nucleotides not matched to a gene: 14. This CDR3 spans 17 amino acids. Germline V gene data show CDR1 as SGHAT and CDR2 as FQNNGV. The CDR3 loop is CASSRRDVAGGNYGYTF. The CDR3 nucleotides are TGTGCCAGCAGCCGACGTGATGTGGCAGGGGGAAACTATGGCTACACCTTC.

The rearrangement joins TRBV7-9 to TRBJ2-7; D ambiguous. V was cut by 1 base and J by 1 base, with 5 bases left in between. From germline, CDR1 is SEHNR and CDR2 FQNEAQ (reference sequence). The CDR3 has 13 residues. CDR3 nucleotide sequence: TGTGCCAGCAGCTTAGTCGAATCCTACGAGCAGTACTTC. Protein sequence: CASSLVESYEQYF. Drawing the rest from reference TRBV7-9 and TRBJ2-7, the complete variable domain is DTGVSQNPRHKITKRGQNVTFRCDPISEHNRLYWYRQTLGQGPEFLTYFQNEAQLEKSRLLSDRFSAERPKGSFSTLEIQRTEQGDSAMYLCASSLVESYEQYFGPGTRLTVT.

The V call is TRBV27, the J call TRBJ1-5, with D uncertain. CDR1 is MNHEY and CDR2 is SMNVEV in the germline V gene (reference sequence). The CDR3 is 16 amino acids. Trimming removed 4 bases from V and 2 bases from J, with 15 bases in between. Here the CDR3 DNA reads TGTGCCAGCAGTTATGGGTTTGTCGTAGGCAATCAGCCCCAGCATTTT. Residues: CASSYGFVVGNQPQHF.

This rearrangement joins TRBV23-1 to TRBJ1-6; tentative D call: TRBD1 (6 bases). TRBV23-1 is assigned to the ORF class and has an uncertain function. Trimming removed 3 bases from V and 7 bases from J, with 22 bases in between. The CDR3 contains 18 residues. This CDR3 reads CASSQRAPLDRPNSPLHF. The CDR3 DNA reads as TGCGCCAGCAGTCAGCGCGCCCCGCTCGACAGGCCAAATTCACCCCTCCACTTT.

V usage is TRBV15 and J usage is TRBJ2-7; D remains unclear. The CDR3 covers 12 residues. V was shortened by 9 bases and J by 1 base, with 10 bases between the two germline ends. Per the germline V gene, CDR1 is LNHNV and CDR2 is YYDKDF (reference sequence). The CDR3 spells CATRDSSYEQYF. CDR3 in DNA: TGTGCCACTAGGGATTCTTCCTACGAGCAGTACTTC.